Below, 8 T cell receptor beta chains from the same sample are listed, as sequenced in a study of blood T cell repertoires in COVID-19. Profiled with immunoSEQ multiplex PCR; TCRdb holds only in-frame clones, not every one. The sample shows roughly 230,000 clones, 85% of them seen only once. Sequencing used peripheral blood. These receptors all stem from a woman aged 55-69 years with active or convalescent COVID-19.

This clone was seen a handful of times. This chain links TRBV28 with TRBJ1-2; 7 bases agree with TRBD1. V gave up 4 bases and J gave up 4 bases; unmatched junction bases: 6. The germline V gene has CDR1 MDHEN and CDR2 SYDVKM. The CDR3 extends over 14 amino acids. CDR3 DNA: TGTGCCAGCAGTTCACCCGACAGGGTCTATGGCTACACCTTC. Residues: CASSSPDRVYGYTF.

This clone occurred once. V and J are TRBV3-1 (or the pseudogene TRBV3-2) and TRBJ2-7; 7 bases line up with TRBD1. With V trimmed by 5 bases and J by 5 bases, 0 bases remained unmatched. Germline assignment: CDR1 LGHDT and CDR2 YNNKEL (reference sequence). The CDR3 runs 11 residues. This CDR3 is CASSTGDEQYF. In nucleotides, the CDR3 is TGTGCCAGCAGCACAGGGGACGAGCAGTACTTC.

The rearrangement uses TRBV29-1 and TRBJ1-1, with 10 bases fitting TRBD1. This CDR3 has 13 residues. The V gene end was trimmed by 6 bases and the J gene end by 4 bases; junction bases not matched to a gene: 5. Per germline, CDR1 SQVTM and CDR2 ANQGSEA. As DNA, the CDR3 is TGCAGCGTCTCGACAGGGGGCTTCACTGAAGCTTTCTTT. Amino acids: CSVSTGGFTEAFF.

The chain carries TRBV5-4 and TRBJ1-2, with TRBD1 identical over 7 bases. The CDR3 runs 13 residues. Trimming removed 4 bases from V and 2 bases from J; junction bases left unmatched: 2. CDR1 is SGHNT and CDR2 is YYREEE in the germline V gene (reference sequence). CDR3 DNA sequence: TGTGCCAGCAGCACGACAGGGAACTATGGCTACACCTTC. Residues: CASSTTGNYGYTF.

The chain uses TRBV11-3 and TRBJ2-3; 10 bases line up with TRBD2. Trimming took 2 bases from V and 5 from J; bases not matched to a gene: 4. This CDR3 contains 15 residues. The germline gives CDR1 SGHNT, CDR2 YENEEA. This chain's CDR3 is CASSLSGGAVDTQYF. The CDR3 DNA reads as TGTGCCAGCAGCTTAAGCGGGGGGGCTGTAGATACGCAGTATTTT.

This chain connects TRBV5-4 to TRBJ1-2; 8 bases agree with TRBD1. After removal of 0 bases from V and 6 bases from J, the junction contained 4 bases not matched to a gene. Germline V CDR1 and CDR2: SGHNT, YYREEE (reference sequence). The CDR3 consists of 14 residues. In DNA, the CDR3 is TGTGCCAGCAGCTTGGGCAGGGGGCGGGATGGCTACACCTTC. The encoded protein is CASSLGRGRDGYTF.

The chain carries TRBV10-1 and TRBJ2-1, with D possibly being TRBD2 (6 bases). Between the trimmed V and J ends, which lost 5 bases and 5 bases, there was a span of 16 bases. There are 15 residues in the CDR3. The V gene's germline CDR1 is WNHNN and CDR2 SYGVQD (reference sequence). The CDR3 DNA reads TGCGCCAGCAGTCCAGCCGGGACTTTGGACAATGAGCAGTTCTTC. Amino acid sequence: CASSPAGTLDNEQFF.

The chain has TRBV28 and TRBJ2-1; maybe TRBD2 (5 bases). The V and J ends lost 8 bases and 1 base respectively, with 9 bases between them. The CDR3 totals 13 residues. CDR1 and CDR2 from the germline V gene are MDHEN and SYDVKM. This chain's CDR3 is CASRTGSYNEQFF. The CDR3 bases are TGTGCCAGCCGGACTGGTTCCTACAATGAGCAGTTCTTC.